This is a list of T cell receptor beta chains from one sample in a study of T cell changes during pregnancy in multiple sclerosis. TCRdb keeps only in-frame clones here, not all; method: immunoSEQ multiplex PCR. The table lists approximately 89,000 clones, 94% of them singletons. The sample was peripheral blood, taken in the third trimester of pregnancy. These receptors all come from a female donor with multiple sclerosis, enrolled in a pregnancy study. The CDR3 runs from the conserved cysteine through the conserved F or W. Each record gives: V gene, CDR3 length, J gene, clone size, D gene, CDR3 protein, CDR3 DNA. A D gene is named only where the DNA matches it firmly. The size entry is marked missing in some rows and otherwise reads once, few, many or a size class.

v_gene: TRBV7-8; len: 16; j_gene: TRBJ2-5; abundance: .; d_gene: TRBD2; CDR3aa: CASSPRTSGGEETQYF; CDR3nt: TGTGCCAGCAGCCCCCGGACTAGCGGGGGGGAAGAGACCCAGTACTTC
v_gene: TRBV9; len: 12; j_gene: TRBJ1-2; abundance: .; d_gene: .; CDR3aa: CASSVGSHGYTF; CDR3nt: TGTGCCAGCAGCGTTGGGAGCCATGGCTACACCTTC
v_gene: TRBV11-2; len: 15; j_gene: TRBJ1-2; abundance: .; d_gene: .; CDR3aa: CASSQGAEPTYGYTF; CDR3nt: TGTGCCAGCAGCCAAGGGGCAGAGCCAACCTATGGCTACACCTTC
v_gene: TRBV7-2; len: 18; j_gene: TRBJ2-3; abundance: .; d_gene: TRBD2; CDR3aa: CASSLYSPRGVGTDTQYF; CDR3nt: TGTGCCAGCAGTCTCTACTCCCCCCGGGGGGTAGGCACAGATACGCAGTATTTT
v_gene: TRBV13; len: 16; j_gene: TRBJ2-3; abundance: .; d_gene: .; CDR3aa: CASSLVAGPSTDTQYF; CDR3nt: TGTGCCAGCAGCTTAGTGGCAGGGCCCAGCACAGATACGCAGTATTTT
v_gene: TRBV7-8; len: 14; j_gene: TRBJ2-7; abundance: .; d_gene: TRBD1; CDR3aa: CASSLGQPSYEQYF; CDR3nt: TGTGCCAGCAGCTTGGGACAGCCTTCCTACGAGCAGTACTTC
v_gene: TRBV5-1; len: 15; j_gene: TRBJ2-1; abundance: .; d_gene: TRBD2; CDR3aa: CASSALAGGPDEQFF; CDR3nt: TGCGCCAGCAGCGCTCTAGCGGGGGGGCCAGATGAGCAGTTCTTC
v_gene: TRBV10-2; len: 15; j_gene: TRBJ1-6; abundance: .; d_gene: TRBD1; CDR3aa: CASSEGTGDFEPLHF; CDR3nt: TGCGCCAGCAGCGAAGGGACAGGGGATTTTGAACCCCTCCACTTT
v_gene: TRBV7-9; len: 19; j_gene: TRBJ2-2; abundance: .; d_gene: .; CDR3aa: CASSPTRLLEATVAGELFF; CDR3nt: TGTGCCAGCAGCCCCACGCGGTTGTTGGAGGCCACTGTCGCCGGGGAGCTGTTTTTT
v_gene: TRBV4-1; len: 17; j_gene: TRBJ2-2; abundance: .; d_gene: TRBD2; CDR3aa: CASSLPGLAGGAGELFF; CDR3nt: TGCGCCAGCAGCCTCCCGGGACTAGCGGGGGGGGCCGGGGAGCTGTTTTTT
v_gene: TRBV5-1; len: 13; j_gene: TRBJ1-1; abundance: .; d_gene: .; CDR3aa: CASSLPGNTEAFF; CDR3nt: TGCGCCAGCAGCTTGCCGGGGAACACTGAAGCTTTCTTT
v_gene: TRBV6-4; len: 15; j_gene: TRBJ2-1; abundance: .; d_gene: TRBD2; CDR3aa: CASSGLAGADNEQFF; CDR3nt: TGTGCCAGCAGTGGGCTAGCGGGGGCAGACAATGAGCAGTTCTTC
v_gene: TRBV27; len: 14; j_gene: TRBJ1-4; abundance: .; d_gene: .; CDR3aa: CASSPWGQGEKLFF; CDR3nt: TGTGCCAGCAGTCCGTGGGGGCAGGGTGAAAAACTGTTTTTT
v_gene: TRBV5-1; len: 13; j_gene: TRBJ1-2; abundance: few; d_gene: TRBD1; CDR3aa: CASSLGQGNGYTF; CDR3nt: TGCGCCAGCAGCTTAGGACAGGGGAATGGCTACACCTTC
v_gene: TRBV10-3; len: 13; j_gene: TRBJ1-6; abundance: .; d_gene: .; CDR3aa: CAIRQDSSGPLHF; CDR3nt: TGTGCCATCAGGCAGGACAGCTCTGGGCCCCTCCACTTT
v_gene: TRBV19; len: 14; j_gene: TRBJ2-1; abundance: .; d_gene: .; CDR3aa: CASRRDLSYNEQFF; CDR3nt: TGTGCCAGTCGCCGGGACTTGTCCTACAATGAGCAGTTCTTC